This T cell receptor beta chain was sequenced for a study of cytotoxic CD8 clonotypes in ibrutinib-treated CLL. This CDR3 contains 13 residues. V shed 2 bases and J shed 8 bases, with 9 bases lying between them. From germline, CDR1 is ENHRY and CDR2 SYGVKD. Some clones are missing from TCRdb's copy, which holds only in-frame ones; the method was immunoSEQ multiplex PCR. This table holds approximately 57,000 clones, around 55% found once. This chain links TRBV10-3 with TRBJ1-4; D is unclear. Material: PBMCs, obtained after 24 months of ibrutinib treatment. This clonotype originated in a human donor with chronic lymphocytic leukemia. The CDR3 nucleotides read TGTGCCATCAGTGAGGGGTTTCACGAAAAACTGTTTTTT. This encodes CAISEGFHEKLFF.